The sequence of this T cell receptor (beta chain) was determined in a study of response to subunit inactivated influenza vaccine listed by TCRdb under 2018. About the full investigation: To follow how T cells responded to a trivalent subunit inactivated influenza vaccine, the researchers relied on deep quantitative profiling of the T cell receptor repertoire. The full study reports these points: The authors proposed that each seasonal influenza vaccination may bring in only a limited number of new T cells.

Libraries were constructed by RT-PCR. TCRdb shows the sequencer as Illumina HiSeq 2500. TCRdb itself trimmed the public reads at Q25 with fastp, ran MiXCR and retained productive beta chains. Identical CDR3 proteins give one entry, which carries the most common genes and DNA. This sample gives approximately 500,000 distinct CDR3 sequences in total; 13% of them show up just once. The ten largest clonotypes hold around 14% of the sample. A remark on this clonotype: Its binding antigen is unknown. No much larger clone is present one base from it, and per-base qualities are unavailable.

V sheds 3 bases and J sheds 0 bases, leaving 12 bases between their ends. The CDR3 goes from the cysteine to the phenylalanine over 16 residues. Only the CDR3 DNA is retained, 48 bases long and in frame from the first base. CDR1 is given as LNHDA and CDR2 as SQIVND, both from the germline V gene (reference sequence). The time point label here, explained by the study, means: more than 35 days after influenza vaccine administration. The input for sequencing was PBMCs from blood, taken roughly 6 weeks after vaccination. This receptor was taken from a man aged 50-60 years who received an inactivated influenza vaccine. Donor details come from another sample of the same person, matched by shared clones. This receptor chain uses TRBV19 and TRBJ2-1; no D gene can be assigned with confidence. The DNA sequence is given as TGTGCCAGTAGTATCGGCAGACAAAGCTCCTACAATGAGCAGTTCTTC. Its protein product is CASSIGRQSSYNEQFF.